Sequencing of this T cell receptor beta chain was carried out in a study of shared clonotypes between healthy human individuals. CD4+ cells were split into CD45RA+ naive and CD45RA-negative memory subsets. J gave up 7 bases and V 6 bases, and 12 bases lay outside the gene matches. CDR1 and CDR2 (germline): SNHLY, FYNNEI. The CDR3 length is 16 residues. The sample holds one count of this clone. No antigen is known for it. Findings of the study overall: Naive subsets usually exceeded memory subsets in estimated richness. Tissues were not sampled, only blood, and their repertoires likely differ.

The protocol was immunoSEQ multiplex PCR, while the TCRdb copy is restricted to in-frame clones and leaves out a portion. The sample includes about a million clones, around 77% of them seen just once. V and J are TRBV2 and TRBJ2-7; TRBD2 matches 13 bases. The clonotype was recovered from a man aged 18 to 30 in good health. Some clones in this sample may be carry-over from other donors' samples. Sequencing was performed on memory CD4+ T cells from PBMCs. Noted subset: CD45RA-negative fraction. The CDR3 coding sequence is TGTGCCAGCAGCATATCCGGGACTAGCGGGACTGGGGAGCAGTACTTC. Amino acid sequence: CASSISGTSGTGEQYF.